This T cell receptor beta chain was documented in a study of beta chain features in type 1 diabetes. Reverse transcription of all isolated RNA meant that expressed TCRB transcripts were sequenced. Libraries were prepared by immunoSEQ multiplex PCR; TCRdb keeps only in-frame clonotypes and omits some of them. The sample shows 500,000 to 650,000 clones, around 12% of them seen only once. CDR3 length equals 13 residues. CDR1 and CDR2 (germline): SGHAT, FQNNGV. The V and J ends lost 8 bases and 4 bases respectively, with 9 bases between them. Whole-study findings and limits: For patients, the naive, central memory and Treg TCRB repertoires appeared more alike than for healthy donors. Within each of all four CD4+ subsets, Type 1 diabetes patients had TCRB CDR3s that were moderately but significantly shorter. Sequencing from cDNA could over-represent high-TCR-expressing cells.

In this sample, this clone turned up a few times. Its antigen is as yet unknown. The genes are TRBV11-2 and TRBJ2-6; D possibly corresponds to TRBD2 (6 bases). This receptor was identified in a man aged 25 to 40 with type 1 diabetes. The sequenced material came from naive CD4+ T cells from blood. In nucleotides, the CDR3 is TGTGCCAGCCGGGAGTCCGGGGCCAACGTCCTGACTTTC. Amino acids: CASRESGANVLTF. Complete variable domain (other parts from reference TRBV11-2 and TRBJ2-6): EAGVAQSPRYKIIEKRQSVAFWCNPISGHATLYWYQQILGQGPKLLIQFQNNGVVDDSQLPKDRFSAERLKGVDSTLKIQPAKLEDSAVYLCASRESGANVLTFGAGSRLTVL.